What follows are 30 T cell receptor beta chains derived from one specimen sequenced in a study of early T cells in non-severe SARS-CoV-2 infection (dated by TCRdb to 2020 to 2022). The library was generated by 5' RACE. Sequencing used a NextSeq 500. TCRdb reran the public reads through fastp at Q25 and MiXCR, keeping productive beta chains. Identical CDR3 proteins give one entry, which carries the most common genes and DNA. The sample table records about 11,000 distinct CDR3 sequences; around 4.8% of these occur just once. Jointly, the top ten make up about 10% of the sample. Sequenced input: whole blood. These receptors all come from an adult who was a healthcare worker with PCR-confirmed SARS-CoV-2 infection or an uninfected control (not recorded which).

In its sample, this clonotype was seen a few times. The rearrangement links TRBV6-1 to TRBJ2-5, with TRBD1 as a possible D gene (6 bases). The CDR3 has 13 residues. Germline CDR1 reads MNHNS; CDR2 reads SASEGT. Deletions cut 8 bases from V and 2 bases from J, with 12 bases between. The CDR3: CASLNRAQETQYF. DNA for the CDR3: TGTGCCAGCCTAAACAGGGCTCAAGAGACCCAGTACTTC.

This clonotype was seen many times. The chain recombines TRBV3-1 with TRBJ2-3; D remains ambiguous. V was cut by 6 bases and J by 1 base, with 14 bases left in between. Germline V gene lookup returns CDR1 LGHDT and CDR2 YNNKEL (reference sequence). The CDR3 is 15 amino acids. This CDR3 reads CASSQPEGRTDTQYF. CDR3 in DNA: TGTGCCAGCAGTCAACCAGAAGGCCGCACAGATACGCAGTATTTT.

The sample holds many counts of this clonotype. The chain links TRBV5-5 to TRBJ2-3; TRBD1 might be the D (5 bases). Looked up from germline, CDR1 is SGHKS and CDR2 is YYEKEE (reference sequence). Trimming left V 2 bases short and J 0 bases short, with 13 bases between. CDR3 size: 16 residues. Here the CDR3 reads CASSLPQVASTDTQYF. The CDR3 DNA sequence: TGTGCCAGCAGCTTACCACAGGTAGCTAGCACAGATACGCAGTATTTT.

This clonotype showed up many times. This chain joins TRBV5-1 and TRBJ2-1; D possibly corresponds to TRBD1 (5 bases). The length of the CDR3 is 16 residues. CDR1 and CDR2 (germline): SGHRS, YFSETQ. Trimming pared 0 bases from V and 8 bases from J, leaving 18 bases between. The CDR3 reads CASSLEGRALFDEQFF. CDR3 nucleotide sequence: TGCGCCAGCAGCTTGGAAGGCAGGGCGTTATTTGATGAGCAGTTCTTC.

This clonotype was seen repeatedly, ten times or more. V is TRBV6-1 and J is TRBJ1-4; D remains ambiguous. The V end lost 4 bases, the J end lost 8 bases, and 8 bases lay between the germline ends. This CDR3 spans 12 amino acids. The V gene's germline CDR1 is MNHNS and CDR2 SASEGT. CDR3 sequence reads: CASSVGWEKLFF. The CDR3 region has the DNA TGTGCCAGCAGTGTTGGGTGGGAAAAACTGTTTTTT.

V and J are TRBV21-1 and TRBJ1-4; the table's D call TRBD1 went unverified against the DNA. TRBV21-1 is recorded as a pseudogene. CDR3 length equals 16 residues. The CDR3 here is CASSKARQGACEKLFF. CDR3 sequence (DNA): TGTGCCAGCAGCAAAGCCCGACAGGGGGCGTGCGAAAAACTGTTTTTT.

In this sample, this clonotype turned up many times. The V gene is TRBV5-8, the J gene TRBJ1-5; tentative D call: TRBD1 (5 bases). Germline V CDR1 and CDR2: SGHTS, YDEGEE. The CDR3 length is 15 residues. The germline V and J ends were trimmed by 0 bases and 6 bases, with 13 bases remaining between them. The CDR3 loop reads CASSLGGYRGQPQHF. The CDR3 region has the DNA TGTGCCAGCAGCTTGGGGGGGTACCGCGGTCAGCCCCAGCATTTT.

Only a few counts were recorded for this clonotype. The chain joins TRBV29-1 to TRBJ2-1, with TRBD2 matching 11 bases. The CDR3 runs to 17 residues. Germline CDR1 and CDR2: SQVTM and ANQGSEA. V was clipped by 0 bases and J by 7 bases; unmatched bases: 11. For the CDR3, the DNA is TGCAGCGTTGAAGATCTTCAAAGACTAGCGGGGAGGAATGAGCAGTTCTTC. This gives the protein CSVEDLQRLAGRNEQFF.

Comment on this clonotype: Being one base from a much bigger clone, this may be a read error. The V and J genes are TRBV5-1 and TRBJ1-1; no firm D call. Germline V lookup: CDR1 SGHRS, CDR2 YFSETQ. The CDR3 has 13 amino acids. The CDR3 loop reads CASSLQENTEASF. The CDR3 nucleotides are TGCGCCAGCAGCTTGCAGGAGAACACTGAAGCTTCCTTT.

Within the sample, this clonotype is medium-sized. V gene TRBV6-2 or TRBV6-3 combines with J gene TRBJ2-1; 11 nucleotides agree with TRBD2. The CDR3 runs to 15 residues. The germline V gene has CDR1 MNHEY and CDR2 SVGEGT. V gave up 6 bases and J gave up 7 bases; unmatched junction bases: 8. CDR3 region: CASSDSGGATNEQFF. CDR3 in DNA: TGTGCCAGCAGCGATAGCGGGGGGGCCACAAATGAGCAGTTCTTC.

By its share, this clonotype is medium-sized. The chain has TRBV30 and TRBJ1-4; D remains unclear. Trimming stripped 1 base from V and 0 bases from J, with 6 bases between. The CDR3 totals 14 residues. CDR1 GTSNPN and CDR2 SVGIG come from the germline V gene (reference sequence). The chain's CDR3 is CAWSETATNEKLFF. In DNA form, the CDR3 reads TGTGCCTGGAGTGAAACAGCAACTAATGAAAAACTGTTTTTT.

This clonotype is medium-sized by share. The CDR3 loop is CASRPNLGRGNTGELFF. In nucleotides, the CDR3 is TGTGCCAGCAGGCCTAATCTAGGGAGGGGGAACACCGGGGAGCTGTTTTTT. The V and J genes are TRBV6-5 and TRBJ2-2, with 7 nucleotides matching TRBD2. The CDR3 sequence is 17 residues long. The germline V gene encodes CDR1 MNHEY and CDR2 SVGAGI. J was trimmed by 1 base and V by 6 bases; bases with no gene match: 11.

This clonotype was detected many times. The V call is TRBV27, the J call TRBJ2-6; TRBD1 matches 7 bases. V lost 5 bases and J lost 2; bases outside the gene matches: 12. Germline V gene data show CDR1 as MNHEY and CDR2 as SMNVEV (reference sequence). The CDR3 is 18 residues long. This CDR3 reads CASSRVNQRGPGANVLTF. In nucleotides, the CDR3 is TGTGCCAGCAGTCGGGTTAATCAAAGGGGGCCTGGGGCCAACGTCCTGACTTTC.

This clonotype was seen a few times. The chain has TRBV10-3 and TRBJ2-7; D is unresolved. Germline loops: CDR1 ENHRY, CDR2 SYGVKD. The ends were cut back, 3 bases at V and 11 bases at J, with 11 bases in the middle. This CDR3 has 11 amino acids. CDR3: CAISEGPGKYF. CDR3 nucleotide sequence: TGTGCCATCAGTGAAGGCCCCGGCAAGTACTTC.

This clonotype is medium-sized (0.01 to 0.1%) in the sample. V usage is TRBV20-1 and J usage is TRBJ1-6; 9 bases align to TRBD1. The CDR3 is made up of 16 amino acids. After removal of 6 bases from V and 2 bases from J, the junction contained 8 bases not matched to a gene. Germline assignment: CDR1 DFQATT and CDR2 SNEGSKA (reference sequence). CDR3 amino acids: CSAARGQGTYNSPLHF. The DNA for the CDR3 is TGCAGTGCCGCGAGGGGACAGGGAACCTATAATTCACCCCTCCACTTT.

This clonotype was recorded many times. This chain links TRBV7-2 with TRBJ2-7, with D perhaps matching TRBD2 (6 bases). Germline V gene lookup returns CDR1 SGHTA and CDR2 FQGNSA. The CDR3 contains 16 residues. The V end was cut by 6 bases, the J end by 1 base, with 19 bases between. Here the CDR3 reads CASSRPGRAGSYEQYF. The CDR3 DNA reads as TGTGCCAGCAGTCGACCCGGACGGGCGGGATCCTACGAGCAGTACTTC.

This clonotype showed up many times. CDR3 sequence reads: CASSLAIGETQYF. The CDR3 bases are TGCGCCAGCAGCTTGGCGATAGGAGAGACCCAGTACTTC. The J gene is TRBJ2-5, the V gene TRBV5-1; D gene unclear. Looked up from germline, CDR1 is SGHRS and CDR2 is YFSETQ. Trimming stripped 0 bases from V and 4 bases from J, with 7 bases between. CDR3 length equals 13 residues.

This clonotype was found a few times. The V and J genes are TRBV6-5 and TRBJ2-5; D is uncertain. Germline V gene data show CDR1 as MNHEY and CDR2 as SVGAGI. Trimming removed 8 bases from V and 7 bases from J, with 11 bases in between. This CDR3 is built from 11 residues. The CDR3 bases are TGTGCCAGCGTGGGCGGATGGACCCAGTACTTC. This sequence encodes CASVGGWTQYF.

This clonotype was detected many times. The V call is TRBV6-1, the J call TRBJ1-3, with D unresolved. The V gene's germline CDR1 is MNHNS and CDR2 SASEGT. The CDR3 is 17 residues long. The V gene lost 5 bases and the J gene lost 1 base, with 18 bases spanning the gap. This CDR3 reads CASSPQDPRISGNTIYF. CDR3 sequence (DNA): TGTGCCAGCAGTCCGCAGGACCCACGGATTTCTGGAAACACCATATATTTT.

This clonotype occurred a few times. The V and J genes are TRBV19 and TRBJ1-4, with no clear D. CDR1 and CDR2 (germline): LNHDA, SQIVND (reference sequence). The CDR3 has 11 amino acids. The germline V and J ends were trimmed by 8 bases and 11 bases, with 12 bases remaining between them. The CDR3 is CASLGERKLFF. Written as DNA, the CDR3 is TGTGCCAGTTTAGGCGAACGGAAACTGTTTTTT. The full variable domain, with the rest looked up from reference TRBV19 and TRBJ1-4, is DGGITQSPKYLFRKEGQNVTLSCEQNLNHDAMYWYRQDPGQGLRLIYYSQIVNDFQKGDIAEGYSVSREKKESFPLTVTSAQKNPTAFYLCASLGERKLFFGSGTQLSVL.

V gene TRBV6-6 combines with J gene TRBJ2-6; no definite D call. In germline, CDR1 is MNHNY, CDR2 SVGAGI (reference sequence). The CDR3 length is 15 residues. V dropped 5 bases and J dropped 2 bases, with 10 bases sitting between them. CDR3 DNA: TGTGCCAGCAGTATAAGGGTAGCTGGGGCCAACGTCCTGACTTTC. Encoded protein: CASSIRVAGANVLTF.

The V gene is TRBV9, the J gene TRBJ2-1; TRBD2 matches 11 bases. Germline V gene data show CDR1 as SGDLS and CDR2 as YYNGEE. CDR3 size: 16 residues. V trimming: 1 base; J trimming: 5 bases; junction bases outside the gene matches: 5. The CDR3 reads CASSVSVTSGNNEQFF. The DNA of the CDR3 is TGTGCCAGCAGCGTATCGGTGACTAGCGGGAACAATGAGCAGTTCTTC. Variable domain in full (rest from reference TRBV9 and TRBJ2-1): DSGVTQTPKHLITATGQRVTLRCSPRSGDLSVYWYQQSLDQGLQFLIQYYNGEERAKGNILERFSAQQFPDLHSELNLSSLELGDSALYFCASSVSVTSGNNEQFFGPGTRLTVL.

V gene TRBV9 combines with J gene TRBJ2-7; no firm D call. The CDR3 runs 15 residues. CDR1 is SGDLS, CDR2 YYNGEE, per germline. V lost 4 bases to trimming and J lost 0 bases, with 14 bases between them. CDR3 sequence (DNA): TGTGCCAGCAGCCCCTATTACACTCACTCCTACGAGCAGTACTTC. This sequence encodes CASSPYYTHSYEQYF.

This clonotype came up many times. This chain joins TRBV19 and TRBJ1-5, with 9 bases identical to TRBD1. V lost 7 bases and J lost 4; bases outside the gene matches: 8. The CDR3 has 15 amino acids. The germline gives CDR1 LNHDA, CDR2 SQIVND (reference sequence). CDR3 sequence reads: CASTRTGALNQPQHF. The CDR3 DNA reads TGTGCCAGTACCCGGACAGGGGCTTTGAATCAGCCCCAGCATTTT.

V gene TRBV19 combines with J gene TRBJ1-1, with TRBD1 identical over 7 bases. Germline V gene data show CDR1 as LNHDA and CDR2 as SQIVND (reference sequence). The V segment lost 5 bases and the J segment 5 bases; nucleotides outside the gene matches: 11. The CDR3 runs 15 residues. DNA for the CDR3: TGTGCCAGTAGTCCACAGGAGGGGGCAGGGACTGAAGCTTTCTTT. This translates into CASSPQEGAGTEAFF.

This clonotype was counted a few times. The chain carries TRBV18 and TRBJ2-7; tentative D call: TRBD2 (6 bases). CDR3 length equals 13 residues. Germline-derived CDR1 and CDR2 are KGHSH and LQKENI. V was clipped by 8 bases and J by 3 bases, with 14 bases between them. CDR3 in DNA: TGTGCCAGCAATAGCGGTTCGGGCTACGAGCAGTACTTC. It translates to CASNSGSGYEQYF.

This clonotype was counted a few times. V gene TRBV14 combines with J gene TRBJ2-2; the D gene is possibly TRBD2 (6 bases). Per germline, CDR1 SGHDN and CDR2 FVKESK. This CDR3 has 15 residues. V lost 3 bases, J lost 5 bases, and 13 bases lay in between. The CDR3 sequence is CASSQMIGGTGELFF. CDR3 DNA: TGTGCCAGCAGCCAGATGATCGGGGGAACCGGGGAGCTGTTTTTT.

The sample holds many counts of this clonotype. V and J are TRBV6-5 and TRBJ1-5; D perhaps matches TRBD1 (6 bases). The CDR3 runs to 16 residues. Trimming pared 7 bases from V and 2 bases from J, leaving 18 bases between. The germline V gene encodes CDR1 MNHEY and CDR2 SVGAGI. The CDR3 spells CASNEVGGHGNQPQHF. CDR3 DNA: TGTGCCAGCAACGAGGTTGGGGGGCATGGCAATCAGCCCCAGCATTTT.

This clonotype occurred many times. This chain connects TRBV5-6 to TRBJ2-2, with 7 bases lining up with TRBD1. The CDR3 totals 15 residues. Germline V gives CDR1 SGHDT, CDR2 YYEEEE. V shed 5 bases, J shed 1 base, and the junction held 5 bases outside the gene matches. The CDR3 DNA sequence: TGTGCCAGCAGGATAAGGGGGCGGAACACCGGGGAGCTGTTTTTT. Protein sequence: CASRIRGRNTGELFF.

This clonotype was observed at least ten times. The CDR3 sequence: CASSLQNTGELFF. CDR3 DNA: TGTGCCAGCAGCTTACAGAACACCGGGGAGCTGTTTTTT. The chain combines TRBV11-1 with TRBJ2-2; D uncertain. Germline CDR1 reads SGHAT; CDR2 reads FQDESV (reference sequence). Trimming removed 2 bases from V and 1 base from J, with 2 bases in between. The CDR3 runs 13 residues. The full variable domain, completed using reference TRBV11-1 and TRBJ2-2, is EAEVAQSPRYKITEKSQAVAFWCDPISGHATLYWYRQILGQGPELLVQFQDESVVDDSQLPKDRFSAERLKGVDSTLKIQPAELGDSAMYLCASSLQNTGELFFGEGSRLTVL.